What follows are 8 T cell receptor beta chains derived from one specimen sequenced in a study of STAT5B mutations in CD4+ large granular lymphocyte leukemia. The data were produced by immunoSEQ multiplex PCR, yet TCRdb's version contains in-frame clones alone and is incomplete. The table shows about 45,000 clones, with approximately 86% occurring only once. Sequenced input: CD4+ T cells from blood buffy coats. Source of these receptors: a human donor in good health.

The chain's CDR3 is CSVEATRAFF. Written as DNA, the CDR3 is TGCAGCGTTGAAGCGACAAGAGCTTTCTTT. The chain recombines TRBV29-1 with TRBJ1-1; D remains ambiguous. The CDR3 sequence is 10 residues long. The V gene lost 1 base and the J gene lost 10 bases, with 7 bases spanning the gap. Per germline, CDR1 SQVTM and CDR2 ANQGSEA.

This clone was picked up one time. The V gene is TRBV7-2, the J gene TRBJ2-2, with 10 bases lining up with TRBD2. This CDR3 contains 17 residues. CDR1 and CDR2 (germline): SGHTA, FQGNSA. Trimming took 7 bases from V and 5 from J; bases not matched to a gene: 13. CDR3 region: CASTETPSGSITGELFF. CDR3 in DNA: TGTGCCAGCACCGAGACCCCTAGCGGGAGTATAACCGGGGAGCTGTTTTTT.

The J gene is TRBJ2-5, the V gene TRBV2; perhaps TRBD2 as D (6 bases). Trimming removed 8 bases at V and 5 bases at J, with 9 bases between. The length of the CDR3 is 11 residues. From germline, CDR1 is SNHLY and CDR2 FYNNEI. CDR3 sequence reads: CASLAGETQYF. The CDR3 DNA follows: TGTGCCAGCCTGGCGGGGGAGACCCAGTACTTC.

This clone was observed once. The chain uses TRBV29-1 and TRBJ2-7; possible D gene TRBD1, 5 bases. Per germline, CDR1 SQVTM and CDR2 ANQGSEA. The length of the CDR3 is 14 residues. The V gene lost 4 bases and the J gene lost 1 base, with 14 bases spanning the gap. The CDR3 spells CSVALLGQSYEQYF. CDR3 nucleotide sequence: TGCAGCGTTGCCCTGCTGGGGCAGTCCTACGAGCAGTACTTC.

This clone was observed once. J is TRBJ2-7 and V is TRBV14, with 7 bases identical to TRBD1. In germline, CDR1 is SGHDN, CDR2 FVKESK. The CDR3 has 16 residues. Trimming at V came to 4 bases and at J to 4 bases, leaving 13 bases not matched to a gene. CDR3 sequence (DNA): TGTGCCAGCAGCCCCTCTCGGGACAGATCTTTTTACGAGCAGTACTTC. Translation gives CASSPSRDRSFYEQYF.

The table lists this clone with a count of one. The same CDR3 can be traced to other DNA sequences in this sample. V usage is TRBV5-1 and J usage is TRBJ2-5; tentative D call: TRBD2 (5 bases). Germline V CDR1 and CDR2: SGHRS, YFSETQ. The V gene lost 0 bases and the J gene lost 2 bases, with 8 bases spanning the gap. There are 14 residues in the CDR3. Here the CDR3 reads CASSLAGSQETQYF. The CDR3 nucleotides read TGCGCCAGCAGCTTGGCGGGATCTCAAGAGACCCAGTACTTC.

The chain joins TRBV5-1 to TRBJ1-1, with D perhaps matching TRBD1 (5 bases). Germline V gives CDR1 SGHRS, CDR2 YFSETQ. The CDR3 consists of 14 residues. The V end was cut by 4 bases, the J end by 1 base, with 11 bases between. CDR3 protein: CASSKLDKNTEAFF. The CDR3 DNA follows: TGCGCCAGCAGCAAATTGGACAAGAACACTGAAGCTTTCTTT.

This clone has just a few counts. V is TRBV30 and J is TRBJ1-4, with 9 bases aligning to TRBD1. Germline CDR1 and CDR2: GTSNPN and SVGIG (reference sequence). This CDR3 contains 14 residues. With V trimmed by 3 bases and J by 5 bases, 4 bases remained unmatched. The CDR3 reads CAWSSGQGNEKLFF. The CDR3 region has the DNA TGTGCCTGGAGCTCGGGACAGGGAAATGAAAAACTGTTTTTT.